A selection of T cell receptor beta chains follows, all from one sample in a study of identical twins. TCRdb re-analysed the 5' RACE reads in MiXCR, keeping a single row per CDR3 protein. The data hold around 250,000 distinct CDR3 sequences, with approximately 8.3% observed a single time. A further study also used this sample, focusing on yellow fever vaccine responses in identical twins.

The sequenced material came from CD8+ T cells sorted from blood. These receptors were taken from a woman between 18 and 29 years old in good health. The CDR3 runs from the conserved cysteine through the conserved F or W. Fields, in order: V gene, clone size, J gene, D gene, CDR3 DNA, CDR3 protein. A D gene is named only where the DNA matches it firmly. Clone size is stated in some rows and not others, as once, few, many or a class when expanded.

TRBV4-3	-	TRBJ2-7	-	TGCGCCAGCAGCCAAGATTATCCTAGAAGCGGTTACGAGCAGTACTTC	CASSQDYPRSGYEQYF
TRBV6-4	many	TRBJ1-1	-	TGTGCCAGCAGTGAGGGCGACAGGCCGAACACTGAAGCTTTCTTT	CASSEGDRPNTEAFF
TRBV27	many	TRBJ2-1	TRBD2	TGTGCCAGCAGTTCCGGGGGGGAGGGGGAGCAGTTCTTC	CASSSGGEGEQFF
TRBV5-1	few	TRBJ2-3	-	TGCGCCAGCGGCCCGGAAGCCGGAACAGATACGCAGTATTTT	CASGPEAGTDTQYF
TRBV24-1	medium-sized	TRBJ2-2	TRBD1	TGTGCCACCAGCCCAGGGACAGACACCGGGGAGCTGTTTTTT	CATSPGTDTGELFF
TRBV7-8	few	TRBJ2-3	-	TGTGCCAGCAGCCCAACCGGCGGGGTCAGATTAACAGATACGCAGTATTTT	CASSPTGGVRLTDTQYF
TRBV20-1	-	TRBJ2-1	TRBD2	TGCAGTGCTAGAGTCCTAGGGGTAGCGGGGGCGTACAATGAGCAGTTCTTC	CSARVLGVAGAYNEQFF
TRBV6-2/TRBV6-3	many	TRBJ2-1	TRBD2	TGTGCCAGCACTCCCAGCGCGGGACTAGTTAACAATGAGCAGTTCTTC	CASTPSAGLVNNEQFF
TRBV12-3/TRBV12-4	-	TRBJ2-1	TRBD2	TGTGCCAGCAGTTTGCGGGGGGGAGATTACAATGAGCAGTTCTTC	CASSLRGGDYNEQFF
TRBV25-1	-	TRBJ2-7	-	TGTGCCAGCAGTGACCGCAGGGACGAGCAGTACTTC	CASSDRRDEQYF
TRBV7-9	few	TRBJ2-2	-	TGTGCCAGCAGCCCCTATACAGGGCTGAGCACCGGGGAGCTGTTTTTT	CASSPYTGLSTGELFF
TRBV3-1	many	TRBJ2-7	TRBD2	TGTGCCAGCAGCACCGGGACTAGCGGAACCTACGAGCAGTACTTC	CASSTGTSGTYEQYF
TRBV27	-	TRBJ2-7	TRBD1	TGTGCCACCCGGACAGGGGAGGCTTACGAGCAGTACTTC	CATRTGEAYEQYF
TRBV5-3	-	TRBJ2-5	-	TGTGCCAGAAGCTTGGAGGGGACCGCCACCAGGGAGACCCAGTACTTC	CARSLEGTATRETQYF
TRBV6-5	-	TRBJ2-5	-	TGTGCCAGCAGTAACAGGGCGCTAGCTAGACTGGGGACCCAGTACTTC	CASSNRALARLGTQYF
TRBV10-3	-	TRBJ2-3	-	TGTGCCATCAGTGAAGGCGATAGGGGCACAGATACGCAGTATTTT	CAISEGDRGTDTQYF
TRBV12-3/TRBV12-4	-	TRBJ2-1	-	TGTGCCAGCAGCCCAACCCGGGCAATCAATCAGCAGTTCTTC	CASSPTRAINQQFF
TRBV29-1	few	TRBJ2-6	-	TGCAGCGTTGGCGACAGGATGAGCTCTGGGGCCAACGTCCTGACTTTC	CSVGDRMSSGANVLTF
TRBV27	many	TRBJ2-5	-	TGTGCCAGCAGCTCGATAGCGGTCAGGCTGGAGACCCAGTACTTC	CASSSIAVRLETQYF
TRBV11-2	few	TRBJ2-1	-	TGTGCCAGCAGCTTAGCGGACTACCCTGAGCAGTTCTTC	CASSLADYPEQFF
TRBV28	many	TRBJ2-5	-	TGTGCCAGCAGTTTACCTGGCCTTGGGGAGACCCAGTACTTC	CASSLPGLGETQYF
TRBV7-8	-	TRBJ2-2	TRBD2	TGTGCCGGACGAACGGGGGGCACCGGGGAGCTGTTTTTT	CAGRTGGTGELFF
TRBV25-1	-	TRBJ2-7	-	TGTGCCAGCAGTGACTCAGACGGGATATACGAGCAGTACTTC	CASSDSDGIYEQYF
TRBV7-9	-	TRBJ1-1	-	TGTGCCAGCAGCTTGGTGCGGGGTGGGGACACTGAAGCTTTCTTT	CASSLVRGGDTEAFF
TRBV7-9	few	TRBJ2-5	TRBD1	TGTGCCAGCAGCTCGGAACGGACAGGGCTTTTAGAGACCCAGTACTTC	CASSSERTGLLETQYF
TRBV3-1	-	TRBJ2-1	-	TGTGCCAGCAGCCACCCCGACGCAGATTCTTTCAATGAGCAGTTCTTC	CASSHPDADSFNEQFF
TRBV7-8	many	TRBJ2-1	TRBD2	TGTGCCAGCAGCTCCTCAGGCGGGGGACCGTACAATGAGCAGTTCTTC	CASSSSGGGPYNEQFF
TRBV12-3/TRBV12-4	many	TRBJ2-1	-	TGTGCCAGCACCGCCGAGAGTTACAATGAGCAGTTCTTC	CASTAESYNEQFF
TRBV7-9	few	TRBJ2-5	-	TGTGCCAGCAGCTTAGAGGATTGGGGCAGGGGAGAGACCCAGTACTTC	CASSLEDWGRGETQYF
TRBV29-1	few	TRBJ2-7	TRBD2	TGCAGCGTTGAATTGGGGACTAGCGAAACCTACGAGCAGTACTTC	CSVELGTSETYEQYF
TRBV12-3/TRBV12-4	many	TRBJ2-7	-	TGTGCCAGCAGTTTACTAGCGTCATCCTACGAGCAGTACTTC	CASSLLASSYEQYF
TRBV3-1	many	TRBJ2-7	TRBD1	TGTGCCAGCAGCTCAACCGGGACAGTCAGCTCCTACGAGCAGTACTTC	CASSSTGTVSSYEQYF
TRBV20-1	-	TRBJ2-5	TRBD2	TGCAGTGGCCCAGCCCCCCGGACTAGCGGCCAAGAGACCCAGTACTTC	CSGPAPRTSGQETQYF
TRBV9	many	TRBJ1-4	-	TGTGCCAGCAGCGTAGCAGGATCTAATGAAAAACTGTTTTTT	CASSVAGSNEKLFF
TRBV18	few	TRBJ2-4	-	TGTGCCAGCTCACAGACGTACCCACAGGATTACTCCTTCAAAAACATTCAGTACTTC	CASSQTYPQDYSFKNIQYF
TRBV11-1	few	TRBJ2-3	TRBD2	TGTGCCAGCAGCCCCCCCTTTGGCGCTGGGACTAGCTGGAGCACAGATACGCAGTATTTT	CASSPPFGAGTSWSTDTQYF
TRBV27	many	TRBJ2-1	TRBD2	TGTGCCAGCAGTTTAACTAGCGGGGGTTACAATGAGCAGTTCTTC	CASSLTSGGYNEQFF
TRBV29-1	few	TRBJ2-5	-	TGCAGCGTTGAAGGGGGGGACGTGGAGTACCAAGAGACCCAGTACTTC	CSVEGGDVEYQETQYF
TRBV5-1	many	TRBJ2-4	TRBD1	TGCGCCAGCAGCATGCTATCCGGGACAGGGGGCAACATTCAGTACTTC	CASSMLSGTGGNIQYF
TRBV6-2/TRBV6-3	many	TRBJ1-5	-	TGTGCCAGCAGTTACTCGACGGAGCATCAGCCCCAGCATTTT	CASSYSTEHQPQHF
TRBV13	few	TRBJ1-1	TRBD1	TGTGCCAGCAGCTCTACCGGACAGGCGAACACTGAAGCTTTCTTT	CASSSTGQANTEAFF
TRBV6-5	-	TRBJ2-1	TRBD2	TGTGCCAGCAGTTACTCCGCTAGCGGGATGGAGAATGAGCAGTTCTTC	CASSYSASGMENEQFF
TRBV5-8	-	TRBJ2-3	TRBD1	TGTGCCAGCAGCTCAGGGACAGCGAGAACAGATACGCAGTATTTT	CASSSGTARTDTQYF
TRBV20-1	few	TRBJ2-1	TRBD2	TGCAGTGCTAGTGGGCCTAGCGGGGACTACAATGAGCAGTTCTTC	CSASGPSGDYNEQFF
TRBV10-3	-	TRBJ1-3	-	TGTGCCACCCCTGCTGGAAACACCATATATTTT	CATPAGNTIYF
TRBV6-2/TRBV6-3	-	TRBJ2-3	-	TGTGCCAGCAGTCAGGAAACGCCACATACGCAGTATTTT	CASSQETPHTQYF
TRBV29-1	many	TRBJ2-2	-	TGCAGCGCGGGGACGGTAAACACCGGGGAGCTGTTTTTT	CSAGTVNTGELFF
TRBV7-9	few	TRBJ2-7	-	TGTGCCAGCAGCTACCCTTCGAGCAGGGGGACTTCCTACGAGCAGTACTTC	CASSYPSSRGTSYEQYF
TRBV11-2	few	TRBJ1-5	TRBD1	TGTGCCAGCAGCTTAGATGTCGGGACAGATAGCAATCAGCCCCAGCATTTT	CASSLDVGTDSNQPQHF
TRBV9	few	TRBJ1-1	TRBD1	TGTGCCAGCAGCGTGGGACAGACCAACACTGAAGCTTTCTTT	CASSVGQTNTEAFF
TRBV7-8	-	TRBJ2-6	-	TGTGCCAGCAGCTTAGGGGCCCATCCAGGCCTGACTTTC	CASSLGAHPGLTF
TRBV27	-	TRBJ2-2	-	TGTGCCAGCAGTTTTCTATTTACCGGGGAGCTGTTTTTT	CASSFLFTGELFF
TRBV6-5	-	TRBJ2-5	-	TGTGCCAGCAGTTACTCTGTTCCAGGGGAAGAGACCCAGTACTTC	CASSYSVPGEETQYF
TRBV15	many	TRBJ1-1	-	TGTGCCACCAGCAGCGGCTTGGGACGGGAAGCTTTCTTT	CATSSGLGREAFF
TRBV7-6	many	TRBJ1-1	-	TGTGCCAGCAGCTTGTTTTATAACACTGAAGCTTTCTTT	CASSLFYNTEAFF